The 18 T cell receptor beta chains reported below all come from one sample, sequenced in a study of blood T cell repertoires in COVID-19. Data came from immunoSEQ multiplex PCR; TCRdb stores just in-frame clones and leaves some out. The data hold about 270,000 clones, with roughly 84% observed a single time. Sequencing input: peripheral blood. All receptors derive from a woman aged 18-29 years with acute or convalescent COVID-19.

The chain uses TRBV27 and TRBJ2-3; D is unclear. V lost 7 bases and J lost 0, with 11 bases in between. Per germline, CDR1 MNHEY and CDR2 SMNVEV (reference sequence). This CDR3 is 14 amino acids long. The CDR3 nucleotides read TGTGCCAGCACGCGACAACTTAGCACAGATACGCAGTATTTT. Translated, it gives CASTRQLSTDTQYF.

This sequence joins TRBV25-1 and TRBJ1-2, with 8 bases aligning to TRBD1. The germline V gene has CDR1 MGHDK and CDR2 SYGVNS. With V trimmed by 6 bases and J by 11 bases, 8 bases remained unmatched. The CDR3 is 12 residues long. CDR3 in amino acids: CASRATGGGYTF. The CDR3 DNA follows: TGTGCCAGCAGAGCCACAGGGGGGGGATACACCTTC.

The CDR3 loop reads CASRQANYGYTF. In nucleotides, the CDR3 is TGTGCCAGCAGACAGGCTAACTATGGCTACACCTTC. The chain recombines TRBV27 with TRBJ1-2; maybe TRBD1 (5 bases). V gave up 6 bases and J gave up 0 bases, with 5 bases separating them. The CDR3 totals 12 residues. Germline CDR1 reads MNHEY; CDR2 reads SMNVEV (reference sequence).

This clone was observed a single time. The V and J genes are TRBV11-2 and TRBJ2-7; the D is unclear. The V end was cut by 4 bases, the J end by 0 bases, with 19 bases between. Germline V lookup: CDR1 SGHAT, CDR2 FQNNGV. This CDR3 has 17 amino acids. CDR3 in DNA: TGTGCCAGCAGCTCCGCTCGAAGAAGGAGTAGCTCCTACGAGCAGTACTTC. It translates to CASSSARRRSSSYEQYF.

The gene calls are TRBV6-2 or TRBV6-3 and TRBJ2-1, with D perhaps matching TRBD2 (5 bases). In germline, CDR1 is MNHEY, CDR2 SVGEGT. This CDR3 contains 16 residues. Trimming removed 2 bases at V and 3 bases at J, with 14 bases between. The CDR3, as DNA: TGTGCCAGCAGTTACCCCCTCGGCCGGGACTACAATGAGCAGTTCTTC. Protein product: CASSYPLGRDYNEQFF.

J is TRBJ2-2 and V is TRBV25-1, with 7 bases that match TRBD1. Germline loops: CDR1 MGHDK, CDR2 SYGVNS. The V gene end was trimmed by 6 bases and the J gene end by 0 bases; junction bases not matched to a gene: 13. This CDR3 region has 18 residues. The CDR3 loop is CASSRTRGQGTNTGELFF. CDR3 DNA sequence: TGTGCCAGCAGCCGGACAAGGGGGCAGGGAACGAACACCGGGGAGCTGTTTTTT.

This chain connects TRBV28 to TRBJ1-5; 7 bases agree with TRBD1. V dropped 3 bases and J dropped 7; count of bases not matched to a gene: 9. The length of the CDR3 is 15 residues. Germline CDR1 reads MDHEN; CDR2 reads SYDVKM. The chain's CDR3 is CASSFGNRGGQPQHF. The DNA for the CDR3 is TGTGCCAGCAGTTTTGGGAACAGGGGTGGGCAGCCCCAGCATTTT.

V gene TRBV11-3 combines with J gene TRBJ2-1; 10 bases map to TRBD2. The J segment lost 6 bases and the V segment lost 1 base, leaving 3 bases of the junction unmatched. The CDR3 sequence is 15 residues long. Germline V CDR1 and CDR2: SGHNT, YENEEA. The CDR3 protein is CASSLAGTSVNEQFF. The CDR3 DNA reads TGTGCCAGCAGCTTAGCAGGGACTAGCGTCAATGAGCAGTTCTTC.

The rearrangement uses TRBV4-3 and TRBJ1-4; TRBD1 is a possible D gene (5 bases). The V gene lost 0 bases and the J gene lost 8 bases, with 19 bases spanning the gap. Germline V gives CDR1 LGHNA, CDR2 YSLEER. There are 17 residues in the CDR3. The CDR3: CASSQDRGDLTGEKLFF. CDR3 DNA: TGCGCCAGCAGCCAAGATCGGGGGGACCTTACGGGCGAAAAACTGTTTTTT.

In this sample, this clone turned up a few times. In DNA form, the CDR3 reads TGTGCCAGCAGTTCCTTTTTTAGACTCAGGGGGAGCACAGATACGCAGTATTTT. It yields the protein CASSSFFRLRGSTDTQYF. The rearrangement uses TRBV27 and TRBJ2-3; 7 nucleotides line up with TRBD1. The CDR3 contains 18 residues. Germline assignment: CDR1 MNHEY and CDR2 SMNVEV (reference sequence). V gave up 4 bases and J gave up 0 bases; unmatched junction bases: 13.

The chain is built from TRBV7-9 and TRBJ1-6; TRBD1 might be the D (5 bases). This CDR3 is built from 13 residues. Between the trimmed V and J ends, which lost 0 bases and 10 bases, there was a span of 7 bases. The germline CDR1 and CDR2 sequences are SEHNR and FQNEAQ (reference sequence). CDR3 in amino acids: CASSLATGSPLHF. The CDR3 DNA reads as TGTGCCAGCAGCTTAGCAACAGGCTCACCCCTCCACTTT.

The V and J genes are TRBV29-1 and TRBJ2-1, with 7 bases that match TRBD1. CDR3 length equals 15 residues. Trimming cost V 8 bases and J 6 bases; bases outside gene matches: 16. CDR1 and CDR2 from the germline V gene are SQVTM and ANQGSEA. The CDR3 DNA sequence: TGCAGCACCAAGGGACAGCAAGGCTTGGTCAATGAGCAGTTCTTC. It encodes CSTKGQQGLVNEQFF.

The CDR3 here is CASSPRSGGTHLGFF. The CDR3 DNA sequence: TGTGCCAGTAGTCCCCGGAGTGGCGGGACTCACCTGGGGTTCTTC. The genes are TRBV19 and TRBJ2-1; a possible D gene is TRBD2 (6 bases). Germline CDR1 is LNHDA and CDR2 is SQIVND (reference sequence). Trimming took 5 bases from V and 15 from J, leaving 26 bases between them. The CDR3 spans 15 residues.

This clone appeared a few times. This sequence joins TRBV19 and TRBJ1-1; D is ambiguous. V was trimmed by 0 bases and J by 0 bases, leaving 11 bases between them. The CDR3 spans 16 residues. CDR1 is LNHDA and CDR2 is SQIVND in the germline V gene (reference sequence). The CDR3 DNA follows: TGTGCCAGTAGTATAGATGCAAGGAGGATGAACACTGAAGCTTTCTTT. Translated: CASSIDARRMNTEAFF.

The rearrangement links TRBV13 to TRBJ2-7; possibly TRBD2 for D (5 bases). The V end lost 8 bases, the J end lost 1 base, and 12 bases lay between the germline ends. The CDR3 is 13 residues long. CDR1 PRHDT and CDR2 FYEKMQ come from the germline V gene (reference sequence). The chain's CDR3 is CASSPERSYEQYF. In DNA, the CDR3 is TGTGCCAGCTCCCCGGAGCGGTCCTACGAGCAGTACTTC.

This clone was observed once. J is TRBJ2-1 and V is TRBV29-1; 10 bases are a match to TRBD2. The ends lost 5 bases at V and 6 bases at J; junction bases unmatched: 4. CDR3 length: 13 amino acids. Germline V gene data show CDR1 as SQVTM and CDR2 as ANQGSEA. The CDR3 coding sequence is TGCAGCGTTTGGGCTAGCGGGAGCAATGAGCAGTTCTTC. Translated: CSVWASGSNEQFF.

The rearrangement links TRBV4-1 to TRBJ1-3, with 7 bases lining up with TRBD1. Germline CDR1 MGHRA, CDR2 YSYEKL. CDR3 length equals 17 residues. Unmatched junction bases numbered 7, after V lost 2 bases and J lost 0 bases. The CDR3, as DNA: TGCGCCAGCAGCCAAACTCGGGGACAGCCCTCTGGAAACACCATATATTTT. Translation gives CASSQTRGQPSGNTIYF.

The chain couples TRBV6-5 to TRBJ2-1; D is unresolved. Trimming shortened V by 0 bases and J by 9 bases, and 9 bases separated the two germline ends. There are 13 residues in the CDR3. CDR1 is MNHEY, CDR2 SVGAGI, per germline. The CDR3 here is CASSYSLAREQFF. CDR3 coding DNA: TGTGCCAGCAGTTACTCGTTAGCTCGTGAGCAGTTCTTC.